These 18 T cell receptor beta chains share one sample of origin, sequenced in a study of blood T cell repertoires in COVID-19. Some clones are missing from TCRdb's copy, which holds only in-frame ones; the method was immunoSEQ multiplex PCR. The sample shows some 200,000 clones, around 84% of them seen only once. Sample: peripheral blood. Source of these receptors: a woman in her fifties or sixties who had recovered from COVID-19.

The chain joins TRBV11-2 to TRBJ1-2, with D hard to call. The V and J ends lost 0 bases and 4 bases respectively, with 6 bases between them. Germline CDR1 and CDR2: SGHAT and FQNNGV. This CDR3 is built from 13 residues. The CDR3 protein is CASSLDRVYGYTF. The CDR3 bases are TGTGCCAGCAGCTTAGATCGGGTCTATGGCTACACCTTC.

The chain links TRBV4-1 to TRBJ2-2; 8 nucleotides line up with TRBD1. The CDR3 covers 16 residues. Germline CDR1 is MGHRA and CDR2 is YSYEKL. Trimming removed 1 base from V and 6 bases from J; junction bases left unmatched: 7. The CDR3 nucleotides read TGCGCCAGCAGCCAAGGGGGCAGGGGGCTCGCCGGGGAGCTGTTTTTT. Protein product: CASSQGGRGLAGELFF.

As regards this clone: At one end the junction does not follow the germline gene, possibly because of a read error. J is TRBJ2-7 and V is TRBV23-1; possible D gene TRBD1, 5 bases. TRBV23-1 is classed as an ORF, of uncertain function. This CDR3 is 11 amino acids long. CDR3: CASSPPGDSAF. The CDR3 coding sequence is TGCGCCAGCAGTCCCCCGGGCGACAGCGCCTTC.

V usage is TRBV3-1 (or the pseudogene TRBV3-2) and J usage is TRBJ1-5; TRBD1 is a possible D gene (5 bases). The V end lost 3 bases, the J end lost 6 bases, and 15 bases lay between the germline ends. The CDR3 consists of 15 residues. Germline CDR1 LGHDT, CDR2 YNNKEL (reference sequence). Here the CDR3 DNA reads TGTGCCAGCAGCCAGGGGTCAGGGTTGAGTCAGCCCCAGCATTTT. Translated, it gives CASSQGSGLSQPQHF.

This chain uses TRBV5-6 with TRBJ2-5, with 7 bases aligning to TRBD2. Trimming at V came to 2 bases and at J to 3 bases, leaving 10 bases not matched to a gene. The CDR3 is 16 residues long. Germline V gives CDR1 SGHDT, CDR2 YYEEEE. CDR3 DNA: TGTGCCAGCAGCTTTCTGCCGAAGCGGGGTGAAGAGACCCAGTACTTC. Its protein is CASSFLPKRGEETQYF.

V is TRBV3-1 (or the pseudogene TRBV3-2) and J is TRBJ1-5, with D possibly being TRBD1 (6 bases). The CDR3 is 14 amino acids. CDR1 and CDR2 (germline): LGHDT, YNNKEL (reference sequence). V was trimmed by 0 bases and J by 5 bases, leaving 8 bases between them. For the CDR3, the DNA is TGTGCCAGCAGCCAAGACAGGGGCCATCAGCCCCAGCATTTT. Amino acid sequence: CASSQDRGHQPQHF.

This rearrangement joins TRBV7-2 to TRBJ2-1, with TRBD2 as a possible D gene (5 bases). The V end lost 1 base, the J end lost 3 bases, and 10 bases lay between the germline ends. The CDR3 loop spans 15 amino acids. Looked up from germline, CDR1 is SGHTA and CDR2 is FQGNSA. The CDR3 sequence: CASSLGGFRYNEQFF. DNA of the CDR3: TGTGCCAGCAGCTTAGGAGGGTTTCGCTACAATGAGCAGTTCTTC.

The sample holds a few counts of this clone. The chain joins TRBV7-6 to TRBJ2-7; possibly TRBD2 for D (7 bases). The CDR3 extends over 15 amino acids. The V and J ends lost 1 base and 2 bases respectively, with 12 bases between them. Looked up from germline, CDR1 is SGHVS and CDR2 is FNYEAQ. The CDR3 protein is CASSLDGGRTYEQYF. CDR3 in DNA: TGTGCCAGCAGCTTAGACGGGGGGCGAACCTACGAGCAGTACTTC. The complete variable domain, with remaining parts taken from reference TRBV7-6 and TRBJ2-7, reads GAGVSQSPRYKVTKRGQDVALRCDPISGHVSLYWYRQALGQGPEFLTYFNYEAQQDKSGLPNDRFSAERPEGSISTLTIQRTEQRDSAMYRCASSLDGGRTYEQYFGPGTRLTVT.

This clone was found once. The rearrangement links TRBV9 to TRBJ2-5; TRBD1 matches at 11 bases. The germline gives CDR1 SGDLS, CDR2 YYNGEE. This CDR3 is built from 16 residues. V shed 4 bases, J shed 4 bases, and the junction held 9 bases outside the gene matches. CDR3 DNA sequence: TGTGCCAGCAGCTCCACCGGACAGGGGGCAGGAGAGACCCAGTACTTC. This sequence encodes CASSSTGQGAGETQYF.

This chain links TRBV7-9 with TRBJ2-3; D possibly corresponds to TRBD2 (6 bases). Germline V gives CDR1 SEHNR, CDR2 FQNEAQ (reference sequence). CDR3 length equals 16 residues. V gave up 5 bases and J gave up 2 bases, with 17 bases separating them. The CDR3 protein is CASSARVGGYTDTQYF. The CDR3 region has the DNA TGTGCCAGCAGCGCCCGGGTGGGGGGATACACAGATACGCAGTATTTT.

The CDR3 loop reads CATSGQGNTEAFF. Written as DNA, the CDR3 is TGTGCCACCTCGGGACAGGGGAACACTGAAGCTTTCTTT. The gene calls are TRBV2 and TRBJ1-1; 9 bases align to TRBD1. Germline V CDR1 and CDR2: SNHLY, FYNNEI. V lost 10 bases to trimming and J lost 1 base; unmatched junction nucleotides: 4. The CDR3 totals 13 residues.

This clone has a handful of counts. The rearrangement joins TRBV7-9 to TRBJ2-7, with D uncertain. Trimming shortened V by 5 bases and J by 5 bases, and 16 bases separated the two germline ends. Per the germline V gene, CDR1 is SEHNR and CDR2 is FQNEAQ (reference sequence). The CDR3 sequence is 14 residues long. The CDR3 bases are TGTGCCAGCAGCCTTACTGGTATGGAGAACGAGCAGTACTTC. This codes for CASSLTGMENEQYF.

For this clone: This specimen includes other DNA sequences encoding the same CDR3. This rearrangement joins TRBV7-2 to TRBJ2-7; 9 nucleotides align to TRBD1. Germline V lookup: CDR1 SGHTA, CDR2 FQGNSA. The CDR3 runs 14 residues. J gave up 3 bases and V 5 bases, and 5 bases lay outside the gene matches. DNA of the CDR3: TGTGCCAGCAGCCCGGACAGGGGAATCTACGAGCAGTACTTC. It codes for CASSPDRGIYEQYF.

This sequence joins TRBV21-1 and TRBJ1-5. TRBV21-1 is annotated as a pseudogene. This CDR3 has 16 residues. The DNA for the CDR3 is TGTGCCGGACTCTCGGGGTTTTGCTCTAGCAATCAGCCCCAGCATTTT. The encoded protein is CAGLSGFCSSNQPQHF.

This chain uses TRBV7-2 with TRBJ2-5; 10 nucleotides line up with TRBD1. The germline V gene has CDR1 SGHTA and CDR2 FQGNSA. Unmatched junction bases numbered 5, after V lost 5 bases and J lost 2 bases. The CDR3 loop spans 15 amino acids. As DNA, the CDR3 is TGTGCCAGCAGCCCCGACAGGGGGCCTCAAGAGACCCAGTACTTC. This codes for CASSPDRGPQETQYF.

This chain connects TRBV5-1 to TRBJ2-7; TRBD1 might be the D (5 bases). V gave up 0 bases and J gave up 5 bases, with 15 bases separating them. This CDR3 is built from 15 residues. Germline lookup yields CDR1 SGHRS and CDR2 YFSETQ. The CDR3 reads CASSLGGAGLDEQYF. The CDR3 DNA reads as TGCGCCAGCAGCTTGGGGGGCGCCGGTCTCGACGAGCAGTACTTC.

The chain combines TRBV10-3 with TRBJ2-5, with D perhaps matching TRBD2 (5 bases). Deletions cut 8 bases from V and 5 bases from J, with 9 bases between. CDR3 length: 11 residues. CDR1 ENHRY and CDR2 SYGVKD come from the germline V gene. The CDR3 bases are TGTGCCATCTCCTCGGGGGAGACCCAGTACTTC. Translating gives CAISSGETQYF.

The V and J genes are TRBV11-2 and TRBJ1-1, with D tentatively TRBD1 (6 bases). Trimming pared 5 bases from V and 0 bases from J, leaving 13 bases between. The CDR3 spans 15 residues. The germline V gene encodes CDR1 SGHAT and CDR2 FQNNGV. The CDR3 sequence is CASSLTGLMNTEAFF. CDR3 nucleotides: TGTGCCAGCAGCCTAACAGGGCTGATGAACACTGAAGCTTTCTTT.